The entry that follows covers one T cell receptor beta chain sequence. The source of the sample is a study of cytomegalovirus exposure and HLA in healthy donors. For the study at large: Most genotyped donors, over 70% of some 400, had Caucasian-associated genetic ancestry.

With 60 Vbeta and 13 Jbeta primers, the PCR was carried out. Only in-frame clones appear in the TCRdb table, and some are missing; sequencing was by immunoSEQ multiplex PCR. This table holds fewer than 250,000 clones, about 80% found once. This receptor was identified in a male donor in good health and CMV-seronegative. Sample: PBMCs.

CDR3 amino acids: CASSLQGTGRSYEQYF. The CDR3 bases are TGTGCCAGCAGTTTACAGGGGACAGGGAGGTCCTACGAGCAGTACTTC. The J gene is TRBJ2-7, the V gene TRBV27; 9 nucleotides align to TRBD1. In germline, CDR1 is MNHEY, CDR2 SMNVEV (reference sequence). The CDR3 runs to 16 residues. Unmatched junction bases numbered 6, after V lost 2 bases and J lost 1 base.